This TCR beta chain was observed in a study of beta chain features in type 1 diabetes. Study details: Healthy donors and patients showed comparable age, gender and cell yields.

Of the isolated RNA, all was reverse transcribed, and so the sequenced material was expressed TCRB transcripts. Sequencing used immunoSEQ multiplex PCR; TCRdb keeps in-frame clones, though not all of them. Of hundreds of thousands of clones in the sample, over 14% were seen once. Sorting that relied on CD45RO/CCR7/CD25/CD127/CD95/CD27 yielded CD4+ naive, central memory, regulatory and stem cell-like memory cells. Study results and caveats: It was possible that PCR favored shorter templates, equally so in patients and controls. All four CD4+ subsets from Type 1 diabetes patients carried moderately but significantly shorter TCRB CDR3s. TCRB repertoires of naive, central memory and Treg cells appeared more similar among patients than among healthy donors.

Regarding this clone: The antigen is undetermined.

CDR1 is MNHEY, CDR2 SVGAGI, per germline. The CDR3 totals 16 residues. V lost 0 bases to trimming and J lost 2 bases, with 13 bases between them. The sequenced material came from naive CD4+ T cells from blood. This TCR came from a man aged 18 to 29 with type 1 diabetes. This chain uses TRBV6-5 with TRBJ1-2; D is unresolved. The CDR3 reads CASSYSAGPPNYGYTF. The CDR3 DNA reads TGTGCCAGCAGTTACTCGGCAGGTCCACCGAACTATGGCTACACCTTC.